These T cell receptor beta chains were read from a single sample in a study of vaccination and CD4 T cells after COVID-19. MiXCR was run by TCRdb on the PCR reads, yielding one entry per CDR3 protein. The sample records about 15,000 distinct CDR3 sequences, roughly 61% being singletons. No antigen is known for these receptors. Material: CD4+ T cells from blood, cultured in vitro. The receptors shown here come from a human donor who had recovered from COVID-19. The CDR3 runs from the conserved cysteine through the conserved F or W. A D gene is named only where the DNA matches it firmly. Some rows mark clone size as missing; the rest say once, few, many or name a class of expanded clone.

D gene | clone size | J gene | V gene | CDR3 protein | CDR3 DNA
NA | NA | TRBJ1-2 | TRBV7-2 | CASSSQSGQPLYGYTF | TGTGCCAGCAGCTCCCAATCGGGACAACCCCTTTATGGCTACACCTTC
TRBD1 | NA | TRBJ1-5 | TRBV3-1 | CASSQGQGDQPQHF | TGTGCCAGCAGCCAAGGACAGGGGGATCAGCCCCAGCATTTT
NA | NA | TRBJ1-1 | TRBV20-1 | CSAPPRGVNTEAFF | TGCAGTGCTCCCCCCCGAGGGGTTAACACTGAAGCTTTCTTT
TRBD2 | few | TRBJ2-1 | TRBV20-1 | CSAKLAGRYEQFF | TGCAGTGCTAAACTAGCGGGAAGGTATGAGCAGTTCTTC
NA | few | TRBJ2-1 | TRBV6-5 | CASSSTSPNEQFF | TGTGCCAGCAGTTCCACTAGCCCCAATGAGCAGTTCTTC
NA | NA | TRBJ1-6 | TRBV29-1 | CSGHNSPLHF | TGCAGCGGCCATAATTCACCCCTCCACTTT
NA | NA | TRBJ2-2 | TRBV24-1 | CATSDLPTGEAGELFF | TGTGCCACCAGTGATTTGCCTACGGGGGAGGCCGGGGAGCTGTTTTTT
NA | few | TRBJ1-5 | TRBV27 | CASSLYGDQPQHF | TGTGCCAGCAGTTTATACGGAGATCAGCCCCAGCATTTT
NA | NA | TRBJ2-6 | TRBV28 | CASSTRWGTGANVLTF | TGTGCCAGCAGCACAAGATGGGGAACTGGGGCCAACGTCCTGACTTTC
TRBD2 | once | TRBJ2-5 | TRBV7-7 | CASSLGSSGGEETQYF | TGTGCCAGCAGCCTGGGGTCCAGCGGGGGGGAAGAGACCCAGTACTTC
NA | NA | TRBJ1-5 | TRBV7-6 | CASSLERYGQPQHF | TGTGCCAGCAGCTTAGAACGATATGGGCAGCCCCAGCATTTT
NA | NA | TRBJ1-1 | TRBV2 | CASSDPTGEQGEAFF | TGTGCCAGCAGTGACCCGACGGGGGAACAGGGTGAAGCTTTCTTT
TRBD1 | few | TRBJ1-6 | TRBV15 | CATSRGRDREHSPLHF | TGTGCCACCAGCAGAGGCCGGGACAGGGAACATTCACCCCTCCACTTT
TRBD1 | NA | TRBJ1-2 | TRBV27 | CASSSPGRDRSAPNYGYTF | TGTGCCAGCAGTTCCCCCGGGCGGGACAGGTCCGCCCCTAACTATGGCTACACCTTC
TRBD1 | NA | TRBJ1-2 | TRBV7-2 | CASRASSGQGLDGYTF | TGTGCCAGCAGGGCAAGCTCGGGACAGGGTCTAGATGGCTACACCTTC
NA | once | TRBJ2-7 | TRBV6-2/TRBV6-3 | CASSSTRPRYEQYF | TGTGCCAGCAGCAGCACCCGCCCCCGCTACGAGCAGTACTTC
TRBD2 | NA | TRBJ2-3 | TRBV30 | CAWSVSLTSGVTDTQYF | TGTGCCTGGAGTGTTTCCCTGACTAGCGGGGTCACAGATACGCAGTATTTT
NA | NA | TRBJ2-1 | TRBV7-8 | CASSLTGAGPYNEQFF | TGTGCCAGCAGCTTAACGGGGGCGGGTCCCTACAATGAGCAGTTCTTC
TRBD1 | few | TRBJ1-5 | TRBV19 | CASLEQGTGNQPQHF | TGTGCCAGTCTTGAACAGGGGACGGGCAATCAGCCCCAGCATTTT
NA | few | TRBJ2-5 | TRBV12-3/TRBV12-4 | CASSHGTQQETQYF | TGTGCCAGCAGCCACGGGACGCAGCAAGAGACCCAGTACTTC
NA | NA | TRBJ2-7 | TRBV2 | CASSAPLSREQYF | TGTGCCAGCAGTGCTCCTTTAAGTCGCGAGCAGTACTTC
TRBD2 | once | TRBJ2-5 | TRBV6-5 | CASSFGPSGRETQYF | TGTGCCAGCAGTTTTGGTCCTAGCGGGCGGGAGACCCAGTACTTC
NA | few | TRBJ2-2 | TRBV9 | CASSGAVIGAGELFF | TGTGCCAGCAGCGGAGCAGTTATCGGGGCCGGGGAGCTGTTTTTT
NA | NA | TRBJ1-5 | TRBV21-1 | CASSKDGQGDQPQHF | TGTGCCAGCAGCAAAGACGGCCAGGGAGACCAGCCCCAGCATTTT
NA | NA | TRBJ2-5 | TRBV10-3 | CAISAGETQYF | TGTGCCATCAGTGCTGGGGAGACCCAGTACTTC
TRBD1 | NA | TRBJ2-5 | TRBV15 | CATSRGDREQETQYF | TGTGCCACCAGCAGAGGGGACAGGGAACAAGAGACCCAGTACTTC
TRBD1 | few | TRBJ1-5 | TRBV30 | CAWSRGQGGQPQHF | TGTGCCTGGAGTAGAGGACAGGGCGGTCAGCCCCAGCATTTT
NA | NA | TRBJ1-2 | TRBV10-2 | CASSESGDTSYGYTF | TGCGCCAGCAGTGAGTCCGGGGACACTTCCTATGGCTACACCTTC
TRBD2 | few | TRBJ2-2 | TRBV15 | CATMSGGRSGELFF | TGTGCCACCATGTCGGGGGGGCGGAGCGGGGAGCTGTTTTTT